This TCR beta chain was identified in a study of shared clonotypes between healthy human individuals. Regarding this clone: Antigen: not known.

The study's findings and limits: It was the non-shared clonotypes that had lower generation probabilities than clonotypes shared by all four donors. Blood was the sole source, and tissue repertoires probably differ.

The naive CD8 subset, CD45RO-negative cells positively selected for CCR7, excluded terminally differentiated effector memory CD45RA+ cells. This CDR3 contains 12 residues. The ends were cut back, 8 bases at V and 4 bases at J, with 11 bases in the middle. The V gene's germline CDR1 is SEHNR and CDR2 FQNEAQ (reference sequence). Produced via immunoSEQ multiplex PCR; TCRdb's table is partial and in-frame only. The sample has over 2,000,000 clones; just under 95% are singletons. The rearrangement joins TRBV7-9 to TRBJ1-1; the D is unclear. Material: naive CD8+ T cells from PBMCs. The clonotype originates from a man younger than 30 in good health. Some clones in this sample may be carry-over from other donors' samples. The CDR3 here is CASVPRATEAFF. CDR3 sequence (DNA): TGTGCCAGCGTCCCGAGGGCCACTGAAGCTTTCTTT. The variable domain in full, completed from reference TRBV7-9 and TRBJ1-1, reads DTGVSQNPRHKITKRGQNVTFRCDPISEHNRLYWYRQTLGQGPEFLTYFQNEAQLEKSRLLSDRFSAERPKGSFSTLEIQRTEQGDSAMYLCASVPRATEAFFGQGTRLTVV.